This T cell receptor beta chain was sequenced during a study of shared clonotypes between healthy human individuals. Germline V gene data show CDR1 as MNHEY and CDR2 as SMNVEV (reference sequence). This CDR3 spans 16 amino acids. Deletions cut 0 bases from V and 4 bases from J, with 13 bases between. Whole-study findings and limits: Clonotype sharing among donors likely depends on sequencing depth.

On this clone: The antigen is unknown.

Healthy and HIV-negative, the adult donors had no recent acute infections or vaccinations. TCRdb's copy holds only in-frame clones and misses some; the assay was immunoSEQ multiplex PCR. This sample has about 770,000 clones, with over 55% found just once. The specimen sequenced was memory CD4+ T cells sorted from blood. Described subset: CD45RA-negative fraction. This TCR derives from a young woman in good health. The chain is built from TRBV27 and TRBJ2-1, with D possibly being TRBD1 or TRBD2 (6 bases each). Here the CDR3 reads CASSLSRQAGYNEQFF. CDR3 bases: TGTGCCAGCAGTTTATCGCGACAGGCGGGATACAATGAGCAGTTCTTC.